These 14 T cell receptor beta chains were all obtained from the same sample, sequenced in a study of Graves' ophthalmopathy and Graves' hyperthyroidism. Using RNA transcripts, the TCR beta CDR3 regions were amplified. Scientists carried out first-round RT-PCR using HTBI primers and then a second-round multiplex PCR. TCRdb re-called the multiplex PCR reads with MiXCR, one entry per CDR3 protein. Here the sample spans over a million distinct CDR3 sequences, about two fifths being singletons. The specimen was peripheral blood or thyroid tissue (not recorded which). The receptors originated from an adult man with Graves' hyperthyroidism.

This clonotype was seen repeatedly, ten times or more. This sequence joins TRBV20-1 and TRBJ2-5; no definite D call. This CDR3 is 10 amino acids long. Germline CDR1 reads DFQATT; CDR2 reads SNEGSKA (reference sequence). V lost 4 bases and J lost 2, with 2 bases in between. CDR3 in DNA: TGCAGTGCTATACAAGAGACCCAGTACTTC. The encoded protein is CSAIQETQYF.

The rearrangement joins TRBV2 to TRBJ2-7, with 11 bases aligning to TRBD1. Germline V gene lookup returns CDR1 SNHLY and CDR2 FYNNEI. CDR3 length equals 16 residues. V shed 4 bases, J shed 2 bases, and the junction held 7 bases outside the gene matches. In DNA form, the CDR3 reads TGTGCCAGCAGTGCCCGGACAGGGGGCCCGCCCTACGAGCAGTACTTC. It encodes CASSARTGGPPYEQYF. The whole variable domain, remainder taken from reference TRBV2 and TRBJ2-7, is EPEVTQTPSHQVTQMGQEVILRCVPISNHLYFYWYRQILGQKVEFLVSFYNNEISEKSEIFDDQFSVERPDGSNFTLKIRSTKLEDSAMYFCASSARTGGPPYEQYFGPGTRLTVT.

This clonotype was counted once. The chain uses TRBV5-8 and TRBJ2-2; no clear D. Germline V lookup: CDR1 SGHTS, CDR2 YDEGEE. Trimming pared 5 bases from V and 3 bases from J, leaving 14 bases between. The CDR3 contains 15 residues. The CDR3 sequence: CASSRTNRDTGELFF. DNA for the CDR3: TGTGCCAGCAGTCGGACCAACCGGGACACCGGGGAGCTGTTTTTT. Full variable domain (remainder filled in from reference TRBV5-8 and TRBJ2-2): EAGVTQSPTHLIKTRGQQATLRCSPISGHTSVYWYQQALGLGLQFLLWYDEGEERNRGNFPPRFSGRQFPNYSSELNVNALELEDSALYLCASSRTNRDTGELFFGEGSRLTVL.

A few counts support this clonotype. The rearrangement links TRBV5-1 to TRBJ1-4; D is ambiguous. Germline V gives CDR1 SGHRS, CDR2 YFSETQ. The CDR3 runs 14 residues. V dropped 2 bases and J dropped 8 bases, with 13 bases sitting between them. The CDR3 spells CASSFVGSGEKLFF. The CDR3 DNA sequence: TGCGCCAGCAGCTTTGTCGGATCTGGGGAAAAACTGTTTTTT.

This chain uses TRBV7-9 with TRBJ1-2; D may be TRBD1 (6 bases). CDR1 and CDR2 from the germline V gene are SEHNR and FQNEAQ (reference sequence). Trimming stripped 3 bases from V and 7 bases from J, with 15 bases between. This CDR3 comprises 14 residues. The CDR3 DNA sequence: TGTGCCAGCAGCTTGACAGGAGCGGAGGCTGGCTACACCTTC. Protein product: CASSLTGAEAGYTF.

The rearrangement uses TRBV10-3 and TRBJ1-5; 8 bases fit TRBD1. The CDR3 runs to 14 residues. Germline V gene lookup returns CDR1 ENHRY and CDR2 SYGVKD. Germline trimming cut 6 bases from V and 11 bases from J; bases unmatched to any gene: 12. CDR3: CAISTTGAQETQHF. The DNA of the CDR3 is TGTGCCATCAGCACGACAGGGGCCCAAGAGACCCAGCATTTT.

This clonotype turned up a few times. One end of the junction is discordant with germline, which a read error may explain. The chain recombines TRBV2 with TRBJ1-1; no definite D call. The germline CDR1 and CDR2 sequences are SNHLY and FYNNEI. The CDR3 spans 14 residues. The CDR3 coding sequence is TGTGCCAGCGGTGAGGAGGAGGGATACACTGAAGCTTTCTTT. It codes for CASGEEEGYTEAFF.

The chain combines TRBV4-3 with TRBJ1-1, with D possibly TRBD1 on 6 matching bases. With 5 bases removed from V and 5 bases from J, the gap between germline ends came to 18 bases. CDR3 length: 15 residues. Germline CDR1 is LGHNA and CDR2 is YSLEER. The DNA of the CDR3 is TGCGCCAGCAGCACTCTTCGGGGAGGGGGAACTGAAGCTTTCTTT. It is translated as CASSTLRGGGTEAFF.

The V call is TRBV25-1, the J call TRBJ2-5; the D gene could be TRBD1 or TRBD2 (6 bases each). CDR1 MGHDK and CDR2 SYGVNS come from the germline V gene. The CDR3 contains 14 residues. V dropped 4 bases and J dropped 7 bases, with 16 bases sitting between them. The CDR3 here is CASSADRRGGTQYF. DNA for the CDR3: TGTGCCAGCAGTGCGGACAGAAGGGGAGGGACCCAGTACTTC.

This clonotype was counted once. The junction departs from the called germline gene at one end, perhaps through a read error. This chain uses TRBV25-1 with TRBJ2-5, with D tentatively TRBD1 (5 bases). Germline CDR1 reads MGHDK; CDR2 reads SYGVNS. The CDR3 is 14 amino acids. The CDR3 DNA is TGTGCCTGCAGTGCGAACAAGGGGCAAGAGACCCAGTACTTC. Amino acid sequence: CACSANKGQETQYF.

In this sample, this clonotype turned up a few times. The J gene is TRBJ1-2, the V gene TRBV12-3 or TRBV12-4; D gene uncertain. V shed 7 bases and J shed 2 bases, with 11 bases lying between them. This CDR3 region has 13 residues. CDR3 region: CASKSMDNYGYTF. The CDR3 DNA reads as TGTGCCAGCAAGTCAATGGACAACTATGGCTACACCTTC.

This clonotype was observed many times. This chain uses TRBV5-1 with TRBJ1-1; D might be TRBD1 (5 bases). V lost 0 bases, J lost 4 bases, and 10 bases lay in between. The CDR3 totals 14 residues. Germline CDR1 SGHRS, CDR2 YFSETQ. CDR3 loop: CASSLEAGGTEAFF. In DNA form, the CDR3 reads TGCGCCAGCAGCTTGGAGGCCGGGGGCACTGAAGCTTTCTTT.

The sample holds many counts of this clonotype. The chain recombines TRBV11-2 with TRBJ1-2, with no clear D. V lost 5 bases to trimming and J lost 4 bases, with 14 bases between them. Germline lookup yields CDR1 SGHAT and CDR2 FQNNGV. The CDR3 contains 14 residues. The DNA for the CDR3 is TGTGCCAGCAGCCCCAGAGTGCAGTCCTATGGCTACACCTTC. Protein sequence: CASSPRVQSYGYTF.

About this clonotype itself: The final CDR3 position lacks the conserved phenylalanine or tryptophan, pointing to a likely read error. The gene calls are TRBV5-1 and TRBJ2-7; the match to TRBD2 covers 13 bases. The CDR3 spans 13 residues. V trimming: 8 bases; J trimming: 2 bases; junction bases outside the gene matches: 1. CDR1 and CDR2 from the germline V gene are SGHRS and YFSETQ. In nucleotides, the CDR3 is TGCGCCAGTACTAGCGGGAGGGCCTACGAGCAGTACTGC. Translated: CASTSGRAYEQYC.